This passage covers 5 T cell receptor beta chains from one sample sequenced in a study of STAT5B mutations in CD4+ large granular lymphocyte leukemia. Libraries were prepared by immunoSEQ multiplex PCR; TCRdb keeps only in-frame clonotypes and omits some of them. The sample includes about 40,000 clones, around 85% of them seen just once. The sample comprised CD4+ T cells from blood buffy coats. These receptors originate from a human donor in good health.

The chain has TRBV29-1 and TRBJ1-2, with 7 bases that match TRBD1. The CDR3 loop spans 13 amino acids. V dropped 4 bases and J dropped 7; count of bases not matched to a gene: 9. Per the germline V gene, CDR1 is SQVTM and CDR2 is ANQGSEA. CDR3 protein: CSVGPPGGGGYTF. The CDR3, as DNA: TGCAGCGTTGGACCGCCAGGGGGGGGTGGCTACACCTTC. The variable domain in full, completed from reference TRBV29-1 and TRBJ1-2, reads SAVISQKPSRDICQRGTSLTIQCQVDSQVTMMFWYRQQPGQSLTLIATANQGSEATYESGFVIDKFPISRPNLTFSTLTVSNMSPEDSSIYLCSVGPPGGGGYTFGSGTRLTVV.

V is TRBV6-5 and J is TRBJ1-6; D is undetermined. The CDR3 totals 13 residues. V was cut by 7 bases and J by 7 bases, with 11 bases left in between. Per germline, CDR1 MNHEY and CDR2 SVGAGI. This chain's CDR3 is CASTGLINSPLHF. The CDR3 DNA sequence: TGTGCCAGCACCGGACTGATAAATTCACCCCTCCACTTT.

V and J are TRBV6-5 and TRBJ2-1, with a tentative D call TRBD1 (5 bases). CDR1 is MNHEY and CDR2 is SVGAGI in the germline V gene. The V and J ends lost 0 bases and 3 bases respectively, with 12 bases between them. The CDR3 is 16 amino acids. The CDR3 sequence is CASSYSARAGYNEQFF. The CDR3, as DNA: TGTGCCAGCAGTTACTCGGCCAGGGCCGGCTACAATGAGCAGTTCTTC.

V gene TRBV28 combines with J gene TRBJ1-2; 7 nucleotides agree with TRBD1. V dropped 7 bases and J dropped 5; count of bases not matched to a gene: 10. The CDR3 covers 14 residues. CDR1 MDHEN and CDR2 SYDVKM come from the germline V gene. The CDR3 loop reads CASTSGQRHYGYTF. The CDR3 DNA follows: TGTGCCAGCACCTCGGGACAGAGACATTATGGCTACACCTTC.

V and J are TRBV6-5 and TRBJ2-7; D gene unclear. CDR1 is MNHEY, CDR2 SVGAGI, per germline. This CDR3 region has 12 residues. V was shortened by 7 bases and J by 6 bases, with 13 bases between the two germline ends. CDR3: CASISSSREQYF. The CDR3 DNA sequence: TGTGCCAGCATTTCGTCCTCCCGCGAGCAGTACTTC.